This TCR beta chain was identified during a study of T cell repertoires in cytomegalovirus infection. Study as a whole: Indicated by public TCR beta signatures were CMV infection and matching HLA type. Findings and caveats of the study: Across the ex vivo response, the dominant clonotypes were HLA-C-restricted CMV-specific TCR beta clonotypes. Totalled public TCR beta family frequency picked out people who carried CMV plus the relevant HLA.

With 3 bases clipped from V and 4 bases from J, the junction kept 1 base outside the gene matches. This CDR3 region has 13 residues. Each CDR3 protein is one row after TCRdb ran MiXCR on the reads. Among hundreds of thousands of distinct CDR3 sequences, about 40% were seen once, and the ten largest hold under 3%. This clonotype was seen many times. Its antigen is undetermined. The chain joins TRBV12-3 or TRBV12-4 to TRBJ2-5, with 8 bases identical to TRBD2. What was sequenced was PBMCs. This clonotype was obtained from a human donor in good health (CMV status not recorded). Some clones in this sample may be carry-over from other donors' samples. CDR3 in amino acids: CASSFSGGETQYF. The CDR3 DNA reads as TGTGCCAGCAGTTTCAGCGGGGGAGAGACCCAGTACTTC.